This record concerns one TCR beta chain sequence. Its antigen is still unknown. This sample is drawn from a study of OX40 agonist ivuxolimab in advanced cancers. General study results and limits: At 0.1 to 3.0 mg/kg and by week 6, clonal expansion occurred in CD4+ and CD8+ blood T cells. Expanded clones tended on average to be more numerous among CD8+ T cells than CD4+. Some nonresponders additionally presented with little normalized T-cell clonal expansion.

CDR3 size: 12 residues. V was pared by 9 bases and J by 6 bases, with 12 bases between. CDR1 is MGHRA and CDR2 is YSYEKL in the germline V gene. Sequencing was performed with immunoSEQ multiplex PCR; in TCRdb, only in-frame clones are kept and a portion is missing. Of under 75,000 clones listed, around 81% are singletons. Patients with autoimmune history or systemic immunosuppression were excluded. The receptor's source is an adult with an advanced solid tumor such as melanoma, head and neck, liver or kidney cancer. Here the sequenced sample was CD4+ or CD8+ T cells sorted from blood, taken in a trial of the OX40 agonist ivuxolimab. The V call is TRBV4-1, the J call TRBJ1-5, with D unresolved. This chain's CDR3 is CASFTCSQPQHF. The CDR3 DNA follows: TGCGCCAGTTTTACCTGCAGTCAGCCCCAGCATTTT.